Listed below are T cell receptor beta chains from one sample, sequenced in a study of cytomegalovirus exposure and HLA in healthy donors. Data came from immunoSEQ multiplex PCR; TCRdb stores just in-frame clones and leaves some out. The data show some 250,000 clones, 82% seen once. Sample: PBMCs. These receptors came from a woman in her forties in good health and CMV-seropositive. Each CDR3 is given with its conserved first and last residue. D genes are given only for firm matches. Size values are once, few and many counts, or a class for expanded clones, and some rows have none.

>NA|TRBJ1-5|NA|TRBV30
CAWSVSARVWQPQHF
TGTGCCTGGAGTGTATCAGCGAGGGTTTGGCAGCCCCAGCATTTT
>once|TRBJ2-6|NA|TRBV19
CASSITSSGANVLTF
TGTGCCAGTAGTATAACCAGCTCTGGGGCCAACGTCCTGACTTTC
>NA|TRBJ2-3|NA|TRBV1
CTRTEIAHTQYF
TGCACTAGAACGGAGATCGCTCATACGCAGTATTTT
>NA|TRBJ1-1|NA|TRBV4-2
CASSQTVNTEAFF
TGTGCCAGCAGCCAAACAGTGAACACTGAAGCTTTCTTT
>NA|TRBJ2-1|NA|TRBV5-1
CASLLHSSGPYNEQFF
TGCGCCAGCCTTTTACACTCGAGCGGGCCTTACAATGAGCAGTTCTTC
>NA|TRBJ2-5|TRBD1|TRBV5-6
CASSFDRGLQETQYF
TGTGCCAGCAGCTTTGACAGGGGGCTCCAAGAGACCCAGTACTTC
>NA|TRBJ1-3|TRBD1|TRBV2
CASRERQGYSGNTIYF
TGTGCCAGCAGGGAACGACAGGGTTACTCTGGAAACACCATATATTTT
>NA|TRBJ1-1|NA|TRBV6-4
CASRRLAGGTEAFF
TGTGCCAGCAGGCGTTTGGCCGGGGGCACTGAAGCTTTCTTT
>NA|TRBJ2-7|NA|TRBV9
CASSVGGQASYEQYF
TGTGCCAGCAGCGTAGGCGGGCAGGCTTCCTACGAGCAGTACTTC
>NA|TRBJ2-3|NA|TRBV5-1
CASSLEGGTDTQYF
TGCGCCAGCAGCTTGGAGGGAGGCACAGATACGCAGTATTTT
>NA|TRBJ1-3|NA|TRBV12-5
CASGLGPGSGNTIYF
TGTGCTAGTGGTTTGGGACCGGGCTCTGGAAACACCATATATTTT
>NA|TRBJ1-1|NA|TRBV9
CASQQVGQGEAFF
TGTGCCAGCCAGCAAGTTGGGCAGGGCGAAGCTTTCTTT
>NA|TRBJ1-1|TRBD1|TRBV19
CASSIPGAPGGTEAFF
TGTGCCAGTAGTATACCCGGAGCCCCAGGGGGCACTGAAGCTTTCTTT
>NA|TRBJ2-7|NA|TRBV6-1
CASSEAGRWVDEQYF
TGTGCCAGCAGTGAAGCGGGCAGGTGGGTAGACGAGCAGTACTTC
>NA|TRBJ1-2|TRBD1|TRBV5-1
CASSREGQAADGYTF
TGCGCCAGCAGCCGCGAGGGACAGGCGGCGGATGGCTACACCTTC
>NA|TRBJ2-1|NA|TRBV7-3
CASSSSPGQYNEQFF
TGTGCCAGCAGCTCCTCCCCAGGGCAGTACAATGAGCAGTTCTTC
>NA|TRBJ2-3|TRBD2|TRBV4-2
CASSPVASGGIRTDTQYF
TGTGCCAGCAGCCCCGTGGCTAGCGGGGGGATAAGGACAGATACGCAGTATTTT
>NA|TRBJ2-1|TRBD2|TRBV7-3
CASSLTGTSGTAEQFF
TGTGCCAGCAGCTTAACCGGGACTAGCGGGACTGCTGAGCAGTTCTTC
>NA|TRBJ1-4|NA|TRBV19
CASKGVATNEKLFF
TGTGCCAGTAAGGGAGTTGCAACTAATGAAAAACTGTTTTTT
>few|TRBJ2-7|TRBD2|TRBV6-1
CAANSGGAYEQYF
TGTGCCGCTAATAGCGGGGGAGCTTACGAGCAGTACTTC
>NA|TRBJ1-1|TRBD1|TRBV7-9
CSSSYRGDTEAFF
TGTTCCAGCAGCTACAGGGGGGACACTGAAGCTTTCTTT
>few|TRBJ2-7|NA|TRBV6-6
CASSHQGTYEQYF
TGTGCCAGCAGTCACCAGGGAACCTACGAGCAGTACTTC
>NA|TRBJ2-7|NA|TRBV6-5
CASSPVIAEAYEQYF
TGTGCCAGCAGCCCCGTAATAGCGGAGGCCTACGAGCAGTACTTC
>NA|TRBJ1-5|NA|TRBV6-5
CASSRGGGNQPQHF
TGTGCCAGCAGCCGTGGAGGGGGCAATCAGCCCCAGCATTTT
>NA|TRBJ1-5|TRBD1|TRBV19
CASAPRRTGNQPQHF
TGTGCCAGTGCCCCCCGAAGGACAGGGAATCAGCCCCAGCATTTT
>NA|TRBJ1-2|NA|TRBV2
CASPGSDGYTF
TGTGCCAGTCCGGGATCAGATGGCTACACCTTC
>NA|TRBJ2-3|NA|TRBV29-1
CSVVISSDTQYF
TGCAGCGTTGTTATTTCCTCGGATACGCAGTATTTT
>NA|TRBJ2-5|NA|TRBV2
CASTQRASLPETQYF
TGTGCCAGCACCCAGAGGGCCTCCTTGCCGGAGACCCAGTACTTC
>NA|TRBJ2-3|NA|TRBV9
CASSVDGGGPFSLTDTQYF
TGTGCCAGCAGCGTAGACGGGGGAGGACCGTTCTCCCTTACAGATACGCAGTATTTT
>NA|TRBJ2-7|NA|TRBV29-1
CSVERRTGEQYF
TGCAGCGTTGAGAGGAGGACGGGGGAGCAGTACTTC
>NA|TRBJ1-3|NA|TRBV11-2
CASSLFGGFGNTIYF
TGTGCCAGCAGCTTATTCGGGGGATTTGGAAACACCATATATTTT
>once|TRBJ2-7|TRBD1|TRBV10-3
CAARDSSYEQYF
TGTGCCGCCAGGGACAGTAGCTACGAGCAGTACTTC
>NA|TRBJ2-5|TRBD2|TRBV4-1
CASSQPGRTSGSGATQYF
TGCGCCAGCAGCCAGCCGGGCCGGACTAGCGGGAGTGGGGCGACCCAGTACTTC
>once|TRBJ1-2|TRBD1|TRBV28
CASLKGQGAGGYTF
TGTGCCAGCCTTAAGGGACAGGGGGCGGGAGGCTACACCTTC
>NA|TRBJ1-3|NA|TRBV6-5
CASSYGRAGNTIYF
TGTGCCAGCAGTTACGGGCGGGCAGGAAACACCATATATTTT
>NA|TRBJ2-2|NA|TRBV27
CASSLTSTGELFF
TGTGCCAGCAGTCTCACTAGCACCGGGGAGCTGTTTTTT
>NA|TRBJ1-2|NA|TRBV6-4
CATSGPWGYTF
TGTGCCACTTCAGGGCCATGGGGCTACACCTTC
>few|TRBJ1-1|NA|TRBV5-1
CASSVAGGVNTEAFF
TGCGCCAGCAGCGTGGCTGGGGGCGTCAACACTGAAGCTTTCTTT
>NA|TRBJ1-3|NA|TRBV5-1
CASSSGLSGNTIYF
TGCGCCAGCAGCTCAGGGTTATCTGGAAACACCATATATTTT
>once|TRBJ2-1|TRBD2|TRBV14
CASSQLSGGGYNEQFF
TGTGCCAGCAGCCAATTAAGCGGGGGAGGGTACAATGAGCAGTTCTTC
>NA|TRBJ2-3|TRBD2|TRBV6-6
CAAESGGKDTQYF
TGTGCCGCAGAGAGCGGGGGCAAAGATACGCAGTATTTT
>NA|TRBJ2-7|TRBD2|TRBV19
CASSIRLRGLAGINSYEQYF
TGTGCCAGTAGTATAAGGTTACGGGGACTAGCGGGAATTAACTCCTACGAGCAGTACTTC
>NA|TRBJ1-1|NA|TRBV9
CASSVDRRVGEAFF
TGTGCCAGCAGCGTAGATAGACGGGTTGGTGAAGCTTTCTTT
>NA|TRBJ1-5|NA|TRBV27
CASSFEGGAGQPQHF
TGTGCCAGCAGTTTCGAAGGAGGGGCGGGTCAGCCCCAGCATTTT
>few|TRBJ2-1|TRBD2|TRBV7-3
CASRIAGGPSDEQFF
TGTGCCAGCAGAATAGCGGGAGGGCCCTCGGATGAGCAGTTCTTC
>NA|TRBJ2-2|TRBD1|TRBV18
CASSTFRDRGTGELFF
TGTGCCAGCTCAACGTTCCGGGACAGGGGCACCGGGGAGCTGTTTTTT
>NA|TRBJ2-5|NA|TRBV9
CASSVGTGAFETQYF
TGTGCCAGCAGCGTAGGGACGGGAGCATTCGAGACCCAGTACTTC
>few|TRBJ1-1|TRBD1|TRBV4-1
CASSPTPISGGGTEAFF
TGCGCCAGCAGCCCCACGCCCATCTCAGGGGGTGGCACTGAAGCTTTCTTT
>few|TRBJ1-6|TRBD1|TRBV5-1
CASSFDRGNSPLHF
TGCGCCAGCTCATTTGACAGGGGCAATTCACCCCTCCACTTT
>NA|TRBJ1-1|TRBD1|TRBV7-9
CASSTQGAVTEAFF
TGTGCCAGCAGCACCCAGGGGGCGGTGACTGAAGCTTTCTTT